These 26 T cell receptor beta chains originate from one sample sequenced in a study of cytomegalovirus exposure and HLA in healthy donors. TCRdb's table, derived via immunoSEQ multiplex PCR, lists solely in-frame clones and lacks some. This sample has a few hundred thousand clones, with around 90% found just once. Specimen: PBMCs. The receptors shown here come from a man aged 25 to 40 in good health and CMV-seronegative.

The CDR3 is CASSLDTGVSTDTQYF. The CDR3 region has the DNA TGCGCCAGCAGCTTGGACACAGGGGTTAGCACAGATACGCAGTATTTT. This sequence joins TRBV5-1 and TRBJ2-3; 7 bases are a match to TRBD1. Germline values: CDR1 SGHRS, CDR2 YFSETQ. The CDR3 runs to 16 residues. The V and J ends lost 0 bases and 0 bases, in that order; junction bases with no gene match: 4.

The rearrangement links TRBV5-4 to TRBJ1-3; the D is unclear. CDR1 and CDR2 (germline): SGHNT, YYREEE (reference sequence). The CDR3 has 14 residues. V lost 0 bases, J lost 2 bases, and 6 bases lay in between. For the CDR3, the DNA is TGTGCCAGCAGCTTGGACAGAGCTGGAAACACCATATATTTT. Amino acid sequence: CASSLDRAGNTIYF.

The CDR3 protein is CAISARGDGNTIYF. CDR3 nucleotides: TGTGCCATCAGTGCCAGGGGGGATGGAAACACCATATATTTT. The chain is built from TRBV10-3 and TRBJ1-3; the match to TRBD1 covers 7 bases. The trim removed 4 bases at V and 3 bases at J, leaving 3 bases unmatched. This CDR3 spans 14 amino acids. Looked up from germline, CDR1 is ENHRY and CDR2 is SYGVKD.

The chain links TRBV11-2 to TRBJ2-7, with D possibly matching TRBD2 (6 bases). Germline V gene data show CDR1 as SGHAT and CDR2 as FQNNGV. The ends were cut back, 3 bases at V and 1 base at J, with 13 bases in the middle. This CDR3 spans 15 amino acids. The CDR3 loop reads CASSFAAGRSYEQYF. Written as DNA, the CDR3 is TGTGCCAGCAGCTTCGCGGCGGGACGATCCTACGAGCAGTACTTC.

Many counts were recorded for this clone. Other DNA sequences in the sample encode the same CDR3. The rearrangement joins TRBV19 to TRBJ2-7; D is possibly TRBD1 (6 bases). Trimming took off 5 bases at V and 0 bases at J, with 8 bases between the two ends. Germline-derived CDR1 and CDR2 are LNHDA and SQIVND (reference sequence). The CDR3 length is 13 residues. The chain's CDR3 is CASSLDSSYEQYF. The CDR3 DNA reads TGTGCCAGTAGTCTGGACAGCTCCTACGAGCAGTACTTC.

The chain joins TRBV5-1 to TRBJ1-2; maybe TRBD1 (6 bases). Deletions cut 1 base from V and 3 bases from J, with 13 bases between. The germline CDR1 and CDR2 sequences are SGHRS and YFSETQ. The CDR3 length is 15 residues. The DNA of the CDR3 is TGCGCCAGCAGCTTGCGCCTACAGGGTCACTATGGCTACACCTTC. Encoded protein: CASSLRLQGHYGYTF.

The chain employs TRBV5-1 and TRBJ2-7; 8 nucleotides agree with TRBD1. V was clipped by 4 bases and J by 2 bases; unmatched bases: 8. The CDR3 is 15 residues long. The germline gives CDR1 SGHRS, CDR2 YFSETQ. Here the CDR3 reads CASSHAGGSTYEQYF. In DNA form, the CDR3 reads TGCGCCAGCAGCCATGCAGGGGGCTCGACCTACGAGCAGTACTTC.

V gene TRBV29-1 combines with J gene TRBJ2-7; 7 nucleotides match TRBD1. Germline loops: CDR1 SQVTM, CDR2 ANQGSEA. Losses at the gene ends were 5 bases for V and 5 bases for J; bases not matched to a gene: 9. The CDR3 totals 13 residues. This chain's CDR3 is CSVRDSPSDEQYF. CDR3 DNA: TGCAGCGTTAGGGACAGCCCATCCGACGAGCAGTACTTC.

The chain uses TRBV6-5 and TRBJ1-1, with D unresolved. Trimming took off 3 bases at V and 3 bases at J, with 8 bases between the two ends. Per the germline V gene, CDR1 is MNHEY and CDR2 is SVGAGI. This CDR3 has 13 residues. DNA for the CDR3: TGTGCCAGCAGTTATCTCCGGGACACTGAAGCTTTCTTT. It yields the protein CASSYLRDTEAFF.

The CDR3 is CASSLRDSPYYGYTF. CDR3 nucleotide sequence: TGTGCCAGCAGCCTCCGGGACAGTCCATACTATGGCTACACCTTC. This rearrangement joins TRBV11-2 to TRBJ1-2; the match to TRBD1 covers 7 bases. V was clipped by 5 bases and J by 3 bases; unmatched bases: 9. Germline values: CDR1 SGHAT, CDR2 FQNNGV. CDR3 length: 15 residues. Supplemented by reference TRBV11-2 and TRBJ1-2, the full variable domain reads EAGVAQSPRYKIIEKRQSVAFWCNPISGHATLYWYQQILGQGPKLLIQFQNNGVVDDSQLPKDRFSAERLKGVDSTLKIQPAKLEDSAVYLCASSLRDSPYYGYTFGSGTRLTVV.

CDR3 in DNA: TGTGCCAGCAGCCCTGACAGGGTGGACACTGAAGCTTTCTTT. Translation gives CASSPDRVDTEAFF. The V call is TRBV5-4, the J call TRBJ1-1, with 7 bases identical to TRBD1. Germline V CDR1 and CDR2: SGHNT, YYREEE (reference sequence). The CDR3 contains 14 residues. The J segment lost 3 bases and the V segment lost 4 bases, leaving 6 bases of the junction unmatched. The full variable domain, completed using reference TRBV5-4 and TRBJ1-1, is ETGVTQSPTHLIKTRGQQVTLRCSSQSGHNTVSWYQQALGQGPQFIFQYYREEENGRGNFPPRFSGLQFPNYSSELNVNALELDDSALYLCASSPDRVDTEAFFGQGTRLTVV.

The chain is built from TRBV14 and TRBJ2-2; possibly TRBD1 for D (6 bases). CDR1 is SGHDN and CDR2 is FVKESK in the germline V gene. CDR3 length equals 16 residues. Trimming left V 2 bases short and J 5 bases short, with 15 bases between. CDR3 nucleotides: TGTGCCAGCAGCCAAAGGGGGACAACCAGGACCGGGGAGCTGTTTTTT. This encodes CASSQRGTTRTGELFF. Full variable domain (outside the CDR3, taken from reference TRBV14 and TRBJ2-2): EAGVTQFPSHSVIEKGQTVTLRCDPISGHDNLYWYRRVMGKEIKFLLHFVKESKQDESGMPNNRFLAERTGGTYSTLKVQPAELEDSGVYFCASSQRGTTRTGELFFGEGSRLTVL.

The V gene is TRBV19, the J gene TRBJ2-1; TRBD1 aligns across 7 bases. The CDR3 consists of 13 residues. The trim removed 4 bases at V and 4 bases at J, leaving 1 base unmatched. CDR1 is LNHDA, CDR2 SQIVND, per germline (reference sequence). The CDR3 nucleotides read TGTGCCAGTAGTACGGGACAGTACAATGAGCAGTTCTTC. Its protein is CASSTGQYNEQFF.

This sequence joins TRBV28 and TRBJ2-6; D is possibly TRBD1 (6 bases). The CDR3 is 16 residues long. V lost 5 bases and J lost 2, with 13 bases in between. CDR1 MDHEN and CDR2 SYDVKM come from the germline V gene. The DNA for the CDR3 is TGTGCCAGCAGTCCAAACCCAGGGGCTGGGGCCAACGTCCTGACTTTC. Translating it yields CASSPNPGAGANVLTF.

The J gene is TRBJ1-2, the V gene TRBV18; perhaps TRBD1 as D (5 bases). The CDR3 loop spans 13 amino acids. V lost 4 bases to trimming and J lost 3 bases, with 9 bases between them. Germline loops: CDR1 KGHSH, CDR2 LQKENI. CDR3 region: CASSRDSDYGYTF. The CDR3 bases are TGTGCCAGCTCACGCGACAGCGACTATGGCTACACCTTC.

The chain joins TRBV18 to TRBJ2-3; 7 bases match TRBD1. After removal of 6 bases from V and 2 bases from J, the junction contained 11 bases not matched to a gene. CDR3 length equals 16 residues. Germline CDR1 reads KGHSH; CDR2 reads LQKENI. CDR3 in amino acids: CASSELGTAFTDTQYF. The CDR3 nucleotides read TGTGCCAGCTCGGAACTAGGGACAGCTTTCACAGATACGCAGTATTTT. The complete variable domain, with remaining parts taken from reference TRBV18 and TRBJ2-3, reads NAGVMQNPRHLVRRRGQEARLRCSPMKGHSHVYWYRQLPEEGLKFMVYLQKENIIDESGMPKERFSAEFPKEGPSILRIQQVVRGDSAAYFCASSELGTAFTDTQYFGPGTRLTVL.

The chain carries TRBV11-3 and TRBJ1-2; TRBD1 might be the D (6 bases). The CDR3 runs to 15 residues. Germline V CDR1 and CDR2: SGHNT, YENEEA. V lost 3 bases and J lost 5, with 16 bases in between. Here the CDR3 DNA reads TGTGCCAGCAGCTTGTATACAGGGCGCTTTTATGGCTACACCTTC. It translates to CASSLYTGRFYGYTF.

The V gene is TRBV7-2, the J gene TRBJ2-5; 9 nucleotides line up with TRBD1. Germline assignment: CDR1 SGHTA and CDR2 FQGNSA. This CDR3 comprises 15 residues. The ends lost 1 base at V and 4 bases at J; junction bases unmatched: 4. The CDR3 sequence is CASSLVGQGIETQYF. The CDR3 region has the DNA TGTGCCAGCAGCTTAGTGGGACAGGGCATAGAGACCCAGTACTTC.

V is TRBV5-5 and J is TRBJ2-7; 11 nucleotides agree with TRBD1. V trimming: 4 bases; J trimming: 5 bases; junction bases outside the gene matches: 8. The CDR3 spans 15 residues. In germline, CDR1 is SGHKS, CDR2 YYEKEE (reference sequence). The CDR3 loop is CASSNRDRGFHEQYF. The CDR3, as DNA: TGTGCCAGCAGCAACCGGGACAGGGGGTTCCACGAGCAGTACTTC.

V usage is TRBV28 and J usage is TRBJ1-5; 8 nucleotides line up with TRBD1. The germline V gene has CDR1 MDHEN and CDR2 SYDVKM. J was trimmed by 2 bases and V by 6 bases; bases with no gene match: 3. The CDR3 runs 14 residues. Here the CDR3 reads CASSQTGGNQPQHF. CDR3 coding DNA: TGTGCCAGCAGCCAGACAGGGGGCAATCAGCCCCAGCATTTT.

This clone was detected a few times. This chain uses TRBV7-9 with TRBJ2-7; D is perhaps TRBD1 (6 bases). The CDR3 has 11 residues. Germline CDR1 reads SEHNR; CDR2 reads FQNEAQ (reference sequence). V lost 5 bases, J lost 8 bases, and 10 bases lay in between. CDR3: CASSPGTKQYF. In nucleotides, the CDR3 is TGTGCCAGCAGCCCAGGGACAAAGCAGTACTTC.

The chain is built from TRBV5-4 and TRBJ2-2, with a weak D call TRBD1 (5 bases). CDR1 and CDR2 from the germline V gene are SGHNT and YYREEE (reference sequence). V lost 4 bases to trimming and J lost 5 bases, with 18 bases between them. This CDR3 contains 16 residues. CDR3 nucleotides: TGTGCCAGCAGCCCTTCCAGTCGCCAGGGTACCGGGGAGCTGTTTTTT. It specifies CASSPSSRQGTGELFF.

This chain connects TRBV5-4 to TRBJ2-5; D is perhaps TRBD1 (6 bases). The CDR3 contains 13 residues. V dropped 4 bases and J dropped 5 bases, with 12 bases sitting between them. Germline CDR1 and CDR2: SGHNT and YYREEE (reference sequence). DNA for the CDR3: TGTGCCAGCAGCAAAGGGGACATTGAGACCCAGTACTTC. Its protein product is CASSKGDIETQYF.

The chain joins TRBV7-8 to TRBJ1-1; D is undetermined. Germline CDR1 SGHVS, CDR2 FQNEAQ. Trimming shortened V by 1 base and J by 2 bases, and 17 bases separated the two germline ends. The CDR3 is 17 amino acids. DNA of the CDR3: TGTGCCAGCAGCTTAGTCCCAGCGGGAGCGACTAACACTGAAGCTTTCTTT. Its translation is CASSLVPAGATNTEAFF.

V is TRBV12-5 and J is TRBJ1-3; 8 bases match TRBD1. This CDR3 spans 17 amino acids. Trimming at V came to 2 bases and at J to 1 base, leaving 7 bases not matched to a gene. CDR1 and CDR2 from the germline V gene are LGHNT and FRNRAP. The DNA of the CDR3 is TGTGCTAGTGGTTTGCTACAGGGGGGACGATCTGGAAACACCATATATTTT. Translated: CASGLLQGGRSGNTIYF.

The chain is built from TRBV5-1 and TRBJ2-5; 7 bases match TRBD2. The germline V gene encodes CDR1 SGHRS and CDR2 YFSETQ. There are 14 residues in the CDR3. V gave up 3 bases and J gave up 5 bases; unmatched junction bases: 7. The CDR3 coding sequence is TGCGCCAGCAGCTCCGCCGGTAGCGGGGAGACCCAGTACTTC. Residues: CASSSAGSGETQYF.